Following are 19 T cell receptor beta chains from one sample sequenced in a study of cytomegalovirus exposure and HLA in healthy donors. Profiling relied on immunoSEQ multiplex PCR, and the TCRdb table lists in-frame clones only, not all of them. The sample comprises fewer than 250,000 clones, roughly 83% of which are singletons, and over 11% rests with the top ten. The sequenced sample consisted of PBMCs. The receptors come from a woman in her 30s in good health and CMV-seropositive.

The chain has TRBV4-2 and TRBJ1-2, with D possibly being TRBD1 (5 bases). The V end was cut by 3 bases, the J end by 8 bases, with 22 bases between. The CDR3 runs 16 residues. The germline V gene has CDR1 LGHNA and CDR2 YNFKEQ. The CDR3 region is CASSQTLWRGGEGYTF. In nucleotides, the CDR3 is TGTGCCAGCAGCCAGACCCTTTGGCGGGGAGGGGAAGGCTACACCTTC.

The J gene is TRBJ2-3, the V gene TRBV6-5; D possibly corresponds to TRBD2 (7 bases). CDR1 MNHEY and CDR2 SVGAGI come from the germline V gene. The CDR3 has 16 residues. V shed 2 bases and J shed 3 bases, with 15 bases lying between them. The CDR3, as DNA: TGTGCCAGCAGTTACAGGGGGGAGGGCCCGACAGATACGCAGTATTTT. This gives the protein CASSYRGEGPTDTQYF.

The chain joins TRBV4-1 to TRBJ2-7; 7 nucleotides agree with TRBD1. CDR1 and CDR2 from the germline V gene are MGHRA and YSYEKL. This CDR3 comprises 18 residues. J lost 5 bases, V lost 3 bases, and 19 bases had no gene match. The DNA for the CDR3 is TGCGCCAGCAGCCACCTGGTGACAATGAGGGGGCTCATCCACGAGCAGTACTTC. It translates to CASSHLVTMRGLIHEQYF.

The chain carries TRBV5-6 and TRBJ2-3, with D unresolved. The V end lost 3 bases, the J end lost 5 bases, and 7 bases lay between the germline ends. The length of the CDR3 is 12 residues. CDR1 is SGHDT, CDR2 YYEEEE, per germline. The CDR3: CASSSPEDTQYF. Written as DNA, the CDR3 is TGTGCCAGCAGCTCACCCGAAGATACGCAGTATTTT.

The chain recombines TRBV25-1 with TRBJ1-1, with D unresolved. Germline CDR1 is MGHDK and CDR2 is SYGVNS. Trimming took off 1 base at V and 8 bases at J, with 11 bases between the two ends. The CDR3 runs to 13 residues. The CDR3 is CASSESFDREAFF. Here the CDR3 DNA reads TGTGCCAGCAGTGAATCCTTCGATAGGGAAGCTTTCTTT.

The rearrangement joins TRBV7-3 to TRBJ2-1; 9 bases fit TRBD1. The CDR3 contains 15 residues. The trim removed 4 bases at V and 4 bases at J, leaving 5 bases unmatched. In germline, CDR1 is SGHTA, CDR2 FQGTGA. CDR3 in DNA: TGTGCCAGCAGCTCAACAGGGGGCAAGTACAATGAGCAGTTCTTC. This encodes CASSSTGGKYNEQFF.

The gene calls are TRBV29-1 and TRBJ2-3, with D hard to call. V lost 0 bases, J lost 5 bases, and 12 bases lay in between. CDR3 length: 14 amino acids. In germline, CDR1 is SQVTM, CDR2 ANQGSEA. The chain's CDR3 is CSVEDLVGLDTQYF. Written as DNA, the CDR3 is TGCAGCGTTGAAGATCTGGTGGGGTTAGATACGCAGTATTTT.

The chain links TRBV25-1 to TRBJ1-5; D uncertain. The germline V gene has CDR1 MGHDK and CDR2 SYGVNS. The CDR3 loop spans 14 amino acids. The V and J ends lost 4 bases and 0 bases respectively, with 7 bases between them. DNA for the CDR3: TGTGCCAGCAGTGGGGTTTATAGCAATCAGCCCCAGCATTTT. Residues: CASSGVYSNQPQHF.

This clone was counted between two and nine times. The chain recombines TRBV5-1 with TRBJ2-5; 12 bases match TRBD2. The CDR3 contains 17 residues. Unmatched junction bases numbered 10, after V lost 2 bases and J lost 5 bases. Germline CDR1 reads SGHRS; CDR2 reads YFSETQ. CDR3 nucleotide sequence: TGCGCCAGCAGCTTACGACCAGGGACTAGCGGGTTGGAGACCCAGTACTTC. Amino acid sequence: CASSLRPGTSGLETQYF.

This sequence joins TRBV29-1 and TRBJ2-3, with 15 bases that match TRBD2. This CDR3 has 15 residues. J was trimmed by 5 bases and V by 3 bases; bases with no gene match: 3. Germline assignment: CDR1 SQVTM and CDR2 ANQGSEA. The CDR3 loop reads CSVEGLAGGGDTQYF. CDR3 in DNA: TGCAGCGTTGAGGGACTAGCGGGAGGTGGAGATACGCAGTATTTT.

This clone was recorded only once. CDR3 protein: CASSGEGPFSGNTIYF. CDR3 coding DNA: TGTGCCAGCAGTGGGGAGGGGCCTTTCTCTGGAAACACCATATATTTT. The chain joins TRBV2 to TRBJ1-3; tentative D call: TRBD1 (5 bases). This CDR3 spans 16 amino acids. Per the germline V gene, CDR1 is SNHLY and CDR2 is FYNNEI. The V and J ends lost 4 bases and 0 bases respectively, with 13 bases between them.

This clone was found once. V gene TRBV5-1 combines with J gene TRBJ2-1; 10 positions match TRBD2. The CDR3 runs to 15 residues. CDR1 SGHRS and CDR2 YFSETQ come from the germline V gene. V lost 0 bases to trimming and J lost 9 bases; unmatched junction nucleotides: 6. CDR3 DNA: TGCGCCAGCAGCTTGGTTCTAGCGGGAGAGGGTGAGCAGTTCTTC. Residues: CASSLVLAGEGEQFF.

The chain combines TRBV7-9 with TRBJ2-7; no firm D call. Germline CDR1 is SEHNR and CDR2 is FQNEAQ (reference sequence). The CDR3 covers 12 residues. V was cut by 1 base and J by 5 bases, with 6 bases left in between. The DNA for the CDR3 is TGTGCCAGCAGCTTAGTAATGGACGAGCAGTACTTC. It translates to CASSLVMDEQYF.

The chain links TRBV7-2 to TRBJ1-1; D call uncertain. The CDR3 totals 13 residues. Germline V lookup: CDR1 SGHTA, CDR2 FQGNSA. The germline V and J ends were trimmed by 1 base and 6 bases, with 9 bases remaining between them. The CDR3 DNA sequence: TGTGCCAGCAGCTTAGTCAGTTCCGCTGAAGCTTTCTTT. Translated, it gives CASSLVSSAEAFF.

The chain combines TRBV11-3 with TRBJ1-2; weak D call: TRBD1 (5 bases). Trimming took 8 bases from V and 5 from J, leaving 12 bases between them. Germline CDR1 SGHNT, CDR2 YENEEA. The CDR3 has 12 residues. The CDR3, as DNA: TGTGCCAGCCTGGGGCGTATGTATGGCTACACCTTC. It translates to CASLGRMYGYTF.

The rearrangement joins TRBV5-1 to TRBJ2-2; D ambiguous. This CDR3 has 14 residues. CDR1 and CDR2 (germline): SGHRS, YFSETQ. Trimming pared 0 bases from V and 6 bases from J, leaving 9 bases between. This CDR3 is CASSLVTVPGELFF. For the CDR3, the DNA is TGCGCCAGCAGCTTGGTAACGGTCCCCGGGGAGCTGTTTTTT. The full variable domain, completed using reference TRBV5-1 and TRBJ2-2, is KAGVTQTPRYLIKTRGQQVTLSCSPISGHRSVSWYQQTPGQGLQFLFEYFSETQRNKGNFPGRFSGRQFSNSRSEMNVSTLELGDSALYLCASSLVTVPGELFFGEGSRLTVL.

The V call is TRBV19, the J call TRBJ2-4; possibly TRBD1 or TRBD2 for D (5 bases each). Germline V gene sequence: CDR1 LNHDA, CDR2 SQIVND (reference sequence). This CDR3 has 14 residues. V lost 6 bases, J lost 3 bases, and 12 bases lay in between. CDR3: CASSSGTSKNIQYF. The CDR3 DNA is TGTGCCAGTAGCTCCGGGACGAGCAAAAACATTCAGTACTTC.

This chain uses TRBV9 with TRBJ1-2; the D gene is possibly TRBD1 (5 bases). Germline V gene lookup returns CDR1 SGDLS and CDR2 YYNGEE. The CDR3 consists of 12 residues. Trimming shortened V by 0 bases and J by 8 bases, and 8 bases separated the two germline ends. DNA of the CDR3: TGTGCCAGCAGCGTAGGGGGCCAGGGCTACACCTTC. Translation gives CASSVGGQGYTF.

The gene calls are TRBV4-3 and TRBJ2-7, with 8 nucleotides matching TRBD1. Germline V CDR1 and CDR2: LGHNA, YSLEER. The CDR3 extends over 16 amino acids. Unmatched junction bases numbered 6, after V lost 0 bases and J lost 2 bases. CDR3 coding DNA: TGCGCCAGCAGCCAAGAGGGACAGGAGGATACCTACGAGCAGTACTTC. This codes for CASSQEGQEDTYEQYF.